This T cell receptor (beta chain) was documented in a study of beta chain features in type 1 diabetes. Study in general: Sorted cells examined across all samples numbered more than 100 million. Study-wide results and limits: TCRB CDR3s were moderately but significantly shorter in Type 1 diabetes patients in all four CD4+ subsets.

CDR1 SGDLS and CDR2 YYNGEE come from the germline V gene. The V and J ends lost 4 bases and 3 bases, in that order; junction bases with no gene match: 11. This CDR3 comprises 17 residues. This clone was detected a few times. What it recognizes is unknown. Expressed TCRB transcripts got sequenced, as all isolated RNA was reverse transcribed. Only in-frame clones appear in the TCRdb table, and some are missing; sequencing was by immunoSEQ multiplex PCR. The data contain around 310,000 clones, roughly 14% of them singletons. Sequencing was carried out using naive CD4+ T cells from blood. This chain joins TRBV9 and TRBJ2-3; 10 bases match TRBD2. The receptor's source is a woman between 18 and 30 years old with type 1 diabetes. The CDR3 region is CASSSRLAGRGTDTQYF. The CDR3, as DNA: TGTGCCAGCAGCTCGAGACTAGCGGGTAGAGGGACAGATACGCAGTATTTT.